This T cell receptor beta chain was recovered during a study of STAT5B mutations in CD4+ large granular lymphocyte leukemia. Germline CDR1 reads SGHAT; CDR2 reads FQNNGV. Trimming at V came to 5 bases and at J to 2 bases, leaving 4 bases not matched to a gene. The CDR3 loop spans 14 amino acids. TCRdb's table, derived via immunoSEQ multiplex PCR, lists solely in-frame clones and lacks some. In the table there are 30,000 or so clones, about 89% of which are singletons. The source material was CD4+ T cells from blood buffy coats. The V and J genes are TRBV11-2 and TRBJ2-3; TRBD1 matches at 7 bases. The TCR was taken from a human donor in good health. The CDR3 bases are TGTGCCAGCAGCCGGGACAGATACACAGATACGCAGTATTTT. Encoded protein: CASSRDRYTDTQYF.